These 10 T cell receptor beta chains came from one sample sequenced in a study of cytomegalovirus exposure and HLA in healthy donors. The PCR made use of 60 Vbeta and 13 Jbeta primers. Here immunoSEQ multiplex PCR was the method, and the copy in TCRdb shows in-frame clones only, minus some. This sample has about 160,000 clones, with roughly four fifths found just once. Sequencing was done on a sample of PBMCs. The receptors originated from a middle-aged woman in good health and CMV-seronegative.

V gene TRBV5-1 combines with J gene TRBJ2-5, with TRBD2 as a possible D gene (5 bases). V lost 0 bases and J 1 base, leaving 10 bases between the germline ends. The CDR3 loop spans 15 amino acids. Germline V lookup: CDR1 SGHRS, CDR2 YFSETQ. DNA of the CDR3: TGCGCCAGCAGCTTGGCCGGGATCCTCCAAGAGACCCAGTACTTC. Translation: CASSLAGILQETQYF.

This clone was detected once. The rearrangement uses TRBV19 and TRBJ2-3, with 9 nucleotides matching TRBD2. V lost 2 bases to trimming and J lost 4 bases; unmatched junction nucleotides: 4. The CDR3 loop spans 15 amino acids. The germline V gene has CDR1 LNHDA and CDR2 SQIVND (reference sequence). The CDR3 sequence is CASSIISGGADTQYF. The CDR3 region has the DNA TGTGCCAGTAGTATAATTAGCGGGGGTGCAGATACGCAGTATTTT. The variable domain in full, completed from reference TRBV19 and TRBJ2-3, reads DGGITQSPKYLFRKEGQNVTLSCEQNLNHDAMYWYRQDPGQGLRLIYYSQIVNDFQKGDIAEGYSVSREKKESFPLTVTSAQKNPTAFYLCASSIISGGADTQYFGPGTRLTVL.

This clone was seen only once. Within the sample, other DNA sequences also encode this same CDR3. The V gene is TRBV5-1, the J gene TRBJ2-5; no definite D call. Germline assignment: CDR1 SGHRS and CDR2 YFSETQ. Trimming removed 4 bases from V and 4 bases from J, with 23 bases in between. The CDR3 length is 17 residues. CDR3: CASSLGASSTTAETQYF. The DNA for the CDR3 is TGCGCCAGCAGCCTAGGTGCGTCGTCAACTACGGCAGAGACCCAGTACTTC.

The rearrangement uses TRBV29-1 and TRBJ1-4; 7 bases align to TRBD1. The germline V gene has CDR1 SQVTM and CDR2 ANQGSEA. The CDR3 has 12 amino acids. V lost 6 bases and J lost 6; bases outside the gene matches: 4. CDR3 loop: CSVDQGDEKLFF. CDR3 DNA: TGCAGCGTGGACCAGGGGGATGAAAAACTGTTTTTT.

The V gene is TRBV12-5, the J gene TRBJ1-5, with TRBD1 identical over 9 bases. CDR1 is LGHNT and CDR2 is FRNRAP in the germline V gene. CDR3 length: 15 residues. The ends lost 5 bases at V and 5 bases at J; junction bases unmatched: 7. The CDR3 sequence is CASGPGTGWDQPQHF. Here the CDR3 DNA reads TGTGCTAGTGGTCCGGGGACAGGGTGGGATCAGCCCCAGCATTTT. Full variable domain (outside the CDR3, taken from reference TRBV12-5 and TRBJ1-5): DARVTQTPRHKVTEMGQEVTMRCQPILGHNTVFWYRQTMMQGLELLAYFRNRAPLDDSGMPKDRFSAEMPDATLATLKIQPSEPRDSAVYFCASGPGTGWDQPQHFGDGTRLSIL.

The chain combines TRBV5-1 with TRBJ1-2; 9 bases line up with TRBD1. Germline CDR1 reads SGHRS; CDR2 reads YFSETQ. With V trimmed by 4 bases and J by 5 bases, 6 bases remained unmatched. The length of the CDR3 is 14 residues. The CDR3 protein is CASSATGGRYGYTF. CDR3 DNA sequence: TGCGCCAGCAGCGCGACAGGGGGTCGATATGGCTACACCTTC. Full variable domain (missing parts from reference TRBV5-1 and TRBJ1-2): KAGVTQTPRYLIKTRGQQVTLSCSPISGHRSVSWYQQTPGQGLQFLFEYFSETQRNKGNFPGRFSGRQFSNSRSEMNVSTLELGDSALYLCASSATGGRYGYTFGSGTRLTVV.

The sample holds one count of this clone. This same CDR3 is encoded by further DNA sequences in the sample. The V call is TRBV6-1, the J call TRBJ1-4; 9 bases map to TRBD1. The V gene's germline CDR1 is MNHNS and CDR2 SASEGT. The CDR3 spans 15 residues. V dropped 3 bases and J dropped 9; count of bases not matched to a gene: 8. Here the CDR3 reads CASSEFGTGLKKLFF. Here the CDR3 DNA reads TGTGCCAGCAGTGAGTTTGGGACAGGGTTGAAAAAACTGTTTTTT.

CDR3 nucleotide sequence: TGTGCCAGCAGCTTCATCGAGAGCGGGGGCCATGAAGAGACCCAGTACTTC. This translates into CASSFIESGGHEETQYF. This chain uses TRBV7-8 with TRBJ2-5, with 8 bases matching TRBD2. Germline CDR1 is SGHVS and CDR2 is FQNEAQ. This CDR3 spans 17 amino acids. The V segment lost 3 bases and the J segment 3 bases; nucleotides outside the gene matches: 12.

This clone was counted a single time. The gene calls are TRBV6-5 and TRBJ2-5, with D tentatively TRBD2 (5 bases). The CDR3 is 12 amino acids. Germline loops: CDR1 MNHEY, CDR2 SVGAGI. The germline V and J ends were trimmed by 5 bases and 5 bases, with 9 bases remaining between them. In nucleotides, the CDR3 is TGTGCCAGCAGTATAACGGGGGAGACCCAGTACTTC. It encodes CASSITGETQYF.

The gene calls are TRBV5-6 and TRBJ2-3; D is undetermined. The CDR3 contains 15 residues. Trimming shortened V by 1 base and J by 6 bases, and 15 bases separated the two germline ends. Germline V gene lookup returns CDR1 SGHDT and CDR2 YYEEEE. The CDR3 here is CASSLWFRRRDTQYF. CDR3 in DNA: TGTGCCAGCAGCTTGTGGTTCAGGCGTCGGGATACGCAGTATTTT.